These 28 T cell receptor beta chains originate from one sample sequenced in a study of Graves' ophthalmopathy and Graves' hyperthyroidism. Scientists amplified the TCR beta CDR3 regions from RNA transcripts. HTBI-primed first-round RT-PCR preceded second-round multiplex PCR. TCRdb re-called the multiplex PCR reads through MiXCR, storing one row per CDR3 protein. The table records under 800,000 distinct CDR3 sequences, over 20% of them present only once. The sample comprised peripheral blood. Receptor source: a woman between 18 and 29 years old with stable Graves' hyperthyroidism. Some clones in this sample may be carry-over from other donors' samples.

This clonotype was found many times. The rearrangement links TRBV30 to TRBJ1-1; no definite D call. The CDR3 sequence is 13 residues long. Germline V gene sequence: CDR1 GTSNPN, CDR2 SVGIG (reference sequence). Trimming took off 5 bases at V and 0 bases at J, with 10 bases between the two ends. This chain's CDR3 is CAWRLSMNTEAFF. The CDR3 nucleotides read TGTGCCTGGCGCTTATCAATGAACACTGAAGCTTTCTTT.

This clonotype was picked up many times. The CDR3 region is CASSYSRPNTEAFF. CDR3 bases: TGTGCCAGCAGTTACTCAAGGCCGAACACTGAAGCTTTCTTT. The rearrangement joins TRBV6-5 to TRBJ1-1; no clear D gene. Germline V gives CDR1 MNHEY, CDR2 SVGAGI. The germline V and J ends were trimmed by 0 bases and 1 base, with 6 bases remaining between them. The CDR3 contains 14 residues.

This chain joins TRBV11-2 and TRBJ2-7, with 7 bases matching TRBD2. V shed 2 bases and J 3 bases; nucleotides not matched to a gene: 7. The CDR3 sequence is 15 residues long. CDR1 is SGHAT, CDR2 FQNNGV, per germline. CDR3 in DNA: TGTGCCAGCAGCTTATATACTAGCGTTAACTACGAGCAGTACTTC. It is translated as CASSLYTSVNYEQYF.

This clonotype was recorded at least ten times. The J gene is TRBJ1-1, the V gene TRBV12-3 or TRBV12-4; D is uncertain. This CDR3 has 13 residues. Deletions cut 6 bases from V and 4 bases from J, with 12 bases between. The chain's CDR3 is CASRPPEGTEAFF. In nucleotides, the CDR3 is TGTGCCAGCAGACCCCCTGAGGGCACTGAAGCTTTCTTT.

Many counts were recorded for this clonotype. This chain uses TRBV19 with TRBJ1-5; D is undetermined. Germline CDR1 reads LNHDA; CDR2 reads SQIVND (reference sequence). Trimming shortened V by 0 bases and J by 3 bases, and 9 bases separated the two germline ends. The CDR3 is 15 amino acids. Written as DNA, the CDR3 is TGTGCCAGTAGTATAGAAGGAGGGTTCAATCAGCCCCAGCATTTT. Translated: CASSIEGGFNQPQHF.

This clonotype was seen at least ten times. The chain employs TRBV7-9 and TRBJ2-7; D call uncertain. The ends were cut back, 1 base at V and 3 bases at J, with 13 bases in the middle. This CDR3 is built from 15 residues. Per germline, CDR1 SEHNR and CDR2 FQNEAQ (reference sequence). CDR3 sequence reads: CASSLVPERSYEQYF. The CDR3 region has the DNA TGTGCCAGCAGCTTAGTTCCGGAGAGGAGCTACGAGCAGTACTTC. Full variable domain (rest looked up from reference TRBV7-9 and TRBJ2-7): DTGVSQNPRHKITKRGQNVTFRCDPISEHNRLYWYRQTLGQGPEFLTYFQNEAQLEKSRLLSDRFSAERPKGSFSTLEIQRTEQGDSAMYLCASSLVPERSYEQYFGPGTRLTVT.

This clonotype was observed many times. The chain recombines TRBV20-1 with TRBJ2-7, with TRBD1 matching over 7 bases. The CDR3 has 14 residues. Per germline, CDR1 DFQATT and CDR2 SNEGSKA (reference sequence). V lost 2 bases to trimming and J lost 4 bases; unmatched junction nucleotides: 8. As DNA, the CDR3 is TGCAGTGCTAGAAGGGGCGGCAGGGGGTACGAGCAGTACTTC. Amino acids: CSARRGGRGYEQYF.

This clonotype was detected ten times or more. The chain uses TRBV6-5 and TRBJ2-7; 9 nucleotides match TRBD2. The V segment lost 1 base and the J segment 0 bases; nucleotides outside the gene matches: 4. Germline loops: CDR1 MNHEY, CDR2 SVGAGI. The CDR3 is made up of 16 amino acids. The CDR3 sequence is CASSYFSGGRSYEQYF. CDR3 nucleotide sequence: TGTGCCAGCAGTTACTTTAGCGGGGGACGCTCCTACGAGCAGTACTTC.

This clonotype turned up a few times. V gene TRBV6-1 combines with J gene TRBJ1-2; perhaps TRBD1 as D (6 bases). The length of the CDR3 is 12 residues. In germline, CDR1 is MNHNS, CDR2 SASEGT. V gave up 8 bases and J gave up 8 bases, with 15 bases separating them. The CDR3 DNA is TGTGCCAGCGGGACACGGGGGGACGGCTACACCTTC. Residues: CASGTRGDGYTF.

The V gene is TRBV24-1, the J gene TRBJ2-2; TRBD2 is a possible D gene (5 bases). V was cut by 3 bases and J by 3 bases, with 10 bases left in between. The CDR3 covers 15 residues. Germline V gives CDR1 KGHDR, CDR2 SFDVKD. CDR3: CATSDQRADTGELFF. The CDR3 region has the DNA TGTGCCACCAGTGATCAGAGGGCCGACACCGGGGAGCTGTTTTTT.

The sample holds many counts of this clonotype. The chain joins TRBV25-1 to TRBJ1-2; maybe TRBD1 (5 bases). From germline, CDR1 is MGHDK and CDR2 SYGVNS. The CDR3 spans 13 residues. V dropped 3 bases and J dropped 8 bases, with 13 bases sitting between them. In DNA, the CDR3 is TGTGCCAGCAGTGAGAGCTGGGGGATAGGCTACACCTTC. Translation: CASSESWGIGYTF.

This clonotype occurred once. The chain links TRBV6-1 to TRBJ2-6; 7 bases are a match to TRBD1. CDR1 and CDR2 from the germline V gene are MNHNS and SASEGT. The CDR3 has 16 amino acids. After removal of 7 bases from V and 0 bases from J, the junction contained 6 bases not matched to a gene. Here the CDR3 DNA reads TGTGCCAGCACCGGGACAGACGCCTCTGGGGCCAACGTCCTGACTTTC. Protein product: CASTGTDASGANVLTF.

This clonotype has at least ten counts. No conserved phenylalanine or tryptophan is present at the end of the CDR3, so a read error is the likely explanation. The chain couples TRBV29-1 to TRBJ1-2, with 7 nucleotides matching TRBD1. The germline gives CDR1 SQVTM, CDR2 ANQGSEA. V lost 7 bases and J lost 8; bases outside the gene matches: 13. The CDR3 covers 13 residues. The CDR3, as DNA: TGCAGCGCAGAGGGACAGCGGAACGAAGGCTACACCTCC. Protein product: CSAEGQRNEGYTS.

This rearrangement joins TRBV12-3 or TRBV12-4 to TRBJ2-7, with 12 bases lining up with TRBD1. This CDR3 has 16 residues. V was pared by 5 bases and J by 2 bases, with 7 bases of the junction left unmatched. The CDR3 DNA sequence: TGTGCCAGCAGTCTAAGGGACAGGGGGCCCCCCTACGAGCAGTACTTC. It translates to CASSLRDRGPPYEQYF.

The table lists this clonotype with many counts. The junction shows a germline mismatch at one end, possibly a read error. The chain carries TRBV9 and TRBJ2-2, with D possibly TRBD2 on 6 matching bases. The length of the CDR3 is 17 residues. Germline values: CDR1 SGDLS, CDR2 YYNGEE. CDR3 sequence (DNA): TGTGCCAGCAGCGTAGATTACGGGGGAGCGAAAACCGGGGAGCTGTTTTTT. Its translation is CASSVDYGGAKTGELFF.

This clonotype has a count of ten or more. The V call is TRBV5-1, the J call TRBJ1-1, with TRBD1 as a possible D gene (6 bases). The CDR3 totals 15 residues. The V gene lost 2 bases and the J gene lost 4 bases, with 15 bases spanning the gap. Looked up from germline, CDR1 is SGHRS and CDR2 is YFSETQ. As DNA, the CDR3 is TGCGCCAGCAGCTTTACGGGGGCGGCTGGCACTGAAGCTTTCTTT. As protein: CASSFTGAAGTEAFF.

This clonotype was counted ten times or more. The genes are TRBV12-3 or TRBV12-4 and TRBJ1-6; possible D gene TRBD1, 5 bases. The V end lost 6 bases, the J end lost 7 bases, and 7 bases lay between the germline ends. The CDR3 covers 12 residues. The CDR3 sequence: CASSRENSPLHF. CDR3 nucleotides: TGTGCCAGCAGCAGGGAAAATTCACCCCTCCACTTT.

This chain joins TRBV6-1 and TRBJ1-2; D might be TRBD1 (5 bases). Germline V gene sequence: CDR1 MNHNS, CDR2 SASEGT. The V end was cut by 6 bases, the J end by 4 bases, with 12 bases between. The CDR3 covers 13 residues. CDR3 in DNA: TGTGCCAGCAGGGGGCCCAGCCTCTATGGCTACACCTTC. This encodes CASRGPSLYGYTF.

This clonotype was observed many times. This chain links TRBV10-3 with TRBJ2-7; 9 bases align to TRBD1. This CDR3 is 13 amino acids long. Per the germline V gene, CDR1 is ENHRY and CDR2 is SYGVKD. The trim removed 5 bases at V and 3 bases at J, leaving 2 bases unmatched. Written as DNA, the CDR3 is TGTGCCATCAGTAGGACAGGGGACTACGAGCAGTACTTC. It encodes CAISRTGDYEQYF.

The rearrangement uses TRBV19 and TRBJ2-7; TRBD1 matches 9 bases. The V and J ends lost 5 bases and 4 bases, in that order; junction bases with no gene match: 9. The CDR3 has 15 amino acids. Germline-derived CDR1 and CDR2 are LNHDA and SQIVND (reference sequence). The CDR3 region has the DNA TGTGCCAGTAGTCGCCCCCCGGGACAGGGATACGAGCAGTACTTC. As protein: CASSRPPGQGYEQYF. The full variable domain, with the rest looked up from reference TRBV19 and TRBJ2-7, is DGGITQSPKYLFRKEGQNVTLSCEQNLNHDAMYWYRQDPGQGLRLIYYSQIVNDFQKGDIAEGYSVSREKKESFPLTVTSAQKNPTAFYLCASSRPPGQGYEQYFGPGTRLTVT.

This clonotype was observed at least ten times. The chain employs TRBV2 and TRBJ2-7, with TRBD2 identical over 13 bases. The CDR3 consists of 14 residues. V dropped 4 bases and J dropped 7; count of bases not matched to a gene: 4. In germline, CDR1 is SNHLY, CDR2 FYNNEI. CDR3 nucleotides: TGTGCCAGCAGTGTTACTAGCGGGAGGGGAGAGCAGTACTTC. Its protein product is CASSVTSGRGEQYF.

This clonotype has at least ten counts. The chain recombines TRBV6-5 with TRBJ1-2; 8 bases map to TRBD1. This CDR3 has 14 amino acids. Unmatched junction bases numbered 6, after V lost 2 bases and J lost 7 bases. The germline CDR1 and CDR2 sequences are MNHEY and SVGAGI. The chain's CDR3 is CASSYRGQGAGYTF. In nucleotides, the CDR3 is TGTGCCAGCAGTTACAGAGGACAGGGCGCTGGCTACACCTTC.

This clonotype was observed many times. The V call is TRBV12-3 or TRBV12-4, the J call TRBJ2-2; 15 bases fit TRBD2. The V segment lost 3 bases and the J segment 2 bases; nucleotides outside the gene matches: 4. This CDR3 comprises 18 residues. The CDR3 reads CASSLRTSGRANTGELFF. The CDR3, as DNA: TGTGCCAGCAGTTTGAGGACTAGCGGGAGGGCCAACACCGGGGAGCTGTTTTTT.

There are a few counts of this clonotype. The chain couples TRBV30 to TRBJ1-5; no clear D. Germline V gives CDR1 GTSNPN, CDR2 SVGIG (reference sequence). This CDR3 spans 13 amino acids. V lost 2 bases and J 8 bases, leaving 13 bases between the germline ends. The CDR3, as DNA: TGTGCCTGGAGTAGTACTTTAGTGGAGCCCCAGCATTTT. Residues: CAWSSTLVEPQHF.

This clonotype was observed a handful of times. V is TRBV6-1 and J is TRBJ1-2; D remains unclear. V shed 4 bases and J shed 2 bases, with 11 bases lying between them. This CDR3 region has 14 residues. CDR1 is MNHNS and CDR2 is SASEGT in the germline V gene. CDR3 sequence reads: CASSGATGNYGYTF. The CDR3 DNA reads TGTGCCAGCAGTGGTGCGACGGGGAACTATGGCTACACCTTC.

On this clonotype itself: This is likely a read error, given that the CDR3 carries no conserved phenylalanine or tryptophan at its end. The chain recombines TRBV7-9 with TRBJ2-5; a possible D gene is TRBD2 (7 bases). Germline lookup yields CDR1 SEHNR and CDR2 FQNEAQ (reference sequence). This CDR3 is built from 13 residues. The CDR3 coding sequence is TGTGCGAGCAGCCGGTCGGGGGGCGAGACCCAGTACTTG. Protein sequence: CASSRSGGETQYL.

This clonotype has only a few counts. The V and J genes are TRBV12-3 or TRBV12-4 and TRBJ2-5, with 8 nucleotides matching TRBD2. V shed 5 bases and J 2 bases; nucleotides not matched to a gene: 7. The CDR3 contains 15 residues. The CDR3 reads CASSHGTRVQETQYF. In DNA, the CDR3 is TGTGCCAGCAGTCACGGGACTAGAGTACAAGAGACCCAGTACTTC.

The chain joins TRBV5-1 to TRBJ2-5, with a weak D call TRBD2 (6 bases). The CDR3 covers 17 residues. CDR1 is SGHRS and CDR2 is YFSETQ in the germline V gene. Trimming shortened V by 0 bases and J by 2 bases, and 17 bases separated the two germline ends. The chain's CDR3 is CASSLGGLPFIQETQYF. In DNA form, the CDR3 reads TGCGCCAGCAGCTTGGGGGGACTCCCTTTTATTCAAGAGACCCAGTACTTC.